These 3 T cell receptor beta chains came from one sample sequenced in a study of beta chain features in type 1 diabetes. Every bit of the isolated RNA underwent reverse transcription, so sequencing read expressed TCRB transcripts. Produced via immunoSEQ multiplex PCR; TCRdb's table is partial and in-frame only. The repertoire has roughly 300,000 clones, 7.5% to 9% of them found once; the top ten carry 0.44%. The sequenced sample was central memory CD4+ T cells from blood. These receptors were obtained from a woman between 18 and 30 years old in good health.

J is TRBJ1-2 and V is TRBV10-3; D not resolved. Germline-derived CDR1 and CDR2 are ENHRY and SYGVKD. The CDR3 runs 14 residues. Trimming removed 6 bases at V and 3 bases at J, with 14 bases between. The CDR3, as DNA: TGTGCCATCAGAAGGCTGCCCGGGGACTATGGCTACACCTTC. Translating gives CAIRRLPGDYGYTF.

The chain recombines TRBV28 with TRBJ1-6; D is unclear. V lost 8 bases to trimming and J lost 6 bases, with 11 bases between them. The CDR3 totals 13 residues. CDR1 MDHEN and CDR2 SYDVKM come from the germline V gene. The CDR3 spells CASRVGSNSPLHF. The CDR3 DNA is TGTGCCAGCCGTGTAGGAAGTAATTCACCCCTCCACTTT.

This clone was detected a few times. This may be a read error: a much more frequent sequence differs by one nucleotide. This chain uses TRBV6-1 with TRBJ1-1; D gene uncertain. This CDR3 is built from 11 residues. Germline lookup yields CDR1 MNHNS and CDR2 SASEGT. The ends were cut back, 7 bases at V and 2 bases at J, with 5 bases in the middle. This chain's CDR3 is CASTENTEAFF. The DNA for the CDR3 is TGTGCCAGCACCGAAAACACTGAAGCTTTCTTT.